This T cell receptor (beta chain) derives from a study of T cell responses to AZD1222 COVID-19 vaccine. Findings and caveats of the study: A mostly white British donor set with more females was recruited, and clonal diversity was possibly underestimated. Targets within unmutated variant regions were reportedly found for nearly half of spike-specific TCRs. With two AZD1222 doses given, Spike-specific TCR breadth and depth both rose. Just a handful of AZD1222 recipients were seropositive at baseline.

The table came from immunoSEQ multiplex PCR; TCRdb's copy has only in-frame clones and leaves some out. This table holds about 160,000 clones, approximately 88% found once. Trimming removed 0 bases from V and 1 base from J; junction bases left unmatched: 7. This CDR3 has 17 residues. This clone was counted a few times. Its specificity is unknown. The rearrangement uses TRBV5-3 and TRBJ2-3, with TRBD2 matching 8 bases. Being an ORF, TRBV5-3 has a function that is uncertain. This specimen consisted of peripheral blood, obtained 28 days after the second AZD1222 dose. The source is an adult who received the AZD1222 COVID-19 vaccine. The CDR3 DNA follows: TGTGCCAGAAGCTTGGCTACGGGGGGGCCCCGCACAGATACGCAGTATTTT. This encodes CARSLATGGPRTDTQYF.